This T cell receptor beta chain comes out of a study of blood T cell repertoires in COVID-19. Study in general: Spain, Italy and the United States supplied samples that represented acute and convalescent COVID-19. PBMCs, B-cell-depleted T cells, or T cells provided the cDNA or gDNA that made up the material.

CDR1 is ENHRY and CDR2 is SYGVKD in the germline V gene. The length of the CDR3 is 12 residues. The junction had 4 bases not matched to a gene; V was cut back by 7 bases and J by 7 bases. Original data processing: Counts of nucleated cells, estimated from reference gene primer amplification, were obtained. Assay used: immunoSEQ multiplex PCR; TCRdb lists only in-frame clones, some missing. The D gene and trimming were derived from the DNA, and the V and J assignments and clone size from that table. The table includes some 190,000 clones, 80% to 90% detected once. The V call is TRBV10-3, the J call TRBJ2-7, with 10 bases matching TRBD1. The sequencing input was peripheral blood. The clonotype originates from a man aged 55 to 69 with acute or convalescent COVID-19. The CDR3 here is CAINDRGREQYF. CDR3 in DNA: TGTGCCATCAACGACAGGGGGCGGGAGCAGTACTTC.